Shown below are 15 T cell receptor beta chains from a single sample sequenced in a study of shared clonotypes between healthy human individuals. Sequencing used immunoSEQ multiplex PCR; TCRdb keeps in-frame clones, though not all of them. This sample carries 90,000 to 120,000 clones, 68% of them seen once, and the ten largest clones take about 24%. The source material was memory CD8+ T cells sorted from blood. Subset here: CD45RO+ cells pooled with CCR7-negative TemRA cells. The source is a woman in her 30s in good health.

This clone was seen many times. The chain recombines TRBV5-1 with TRBJ2-1; 8 bases match TRBD1. CDR1 SGHRS and CDR2 YFSETQ come from the germline V gene. Trimming cost V 4 bases and J 6 bases; bases outside gene matches: 9. The CDR3 sequence is 15 residues long. CDR3 coding DNA: TGCGCCAGCAGCAAGGCCAGGGGGCCCCCCAATGAGCAGTTCTTC. Translated: CASSKARGPPNEQFF.

This clone was seen only a few times. The V and J genes are TRBV19 and TRBJ2-7; TRBD2 aligns across 11 bases. V was clipped by 5 bases and J by 5 bases; unmatched bases: 8. The CDR3 is made up of 15 amino acids. Germline V gene lookup returns CDR1 LNHDA and CDR2 SQIVND (reference sequence). This CDR3 is CASSVTSGVPHEQYF. The CDR3 DNA reads TGTGCCAGTAGTGTGACTAGCGGGGTCCCCCACGAGCAGTACTTC.

Only a few counts were recorded for this clone. V usage is TRBV6-6 and J usage is TRBJ1-1; no clear D gene. Trimming removed 2 bases at V and 2 bases at J, with 6 bases between. Germline assignment: CDR1 MNHNY and CDR2 SVGAGI (reference sequence). The CDR3 length is 13 residues. The CDR3 loop reads CASSYSRNTEAFF. DNA for the CDR3: TGTGCCAGCAGTTACAGTCGCAACACTGAAGCTTTCTTT.

This sequence joins TRBV19 and TRBJ1-5, with D unclear. CDR1 LNHDA and CDR2 SQIVND come from the germline V gene (reference sequence). Trimming left V 5 bases short and J 2 bases short, with 16 bases between. The CDR3 extends over 16 amino acids. CDR3 residues: CASSLARPSGNQPQHF. The CDR3 DNA reads as TGTGCCAGTAGTCTCGCGCGGCCAAGTGGCAATCAGCCCCAGCATTTT.

This chain links TRBV7-2 with TRBJ2-5; perhaps D is TRBD1 or TRBD2 (5 bases each). TRBJ2-7 matches the DNA end more closely, so the J call is doubtful. CDR1 is SGHTA, CDR2 FQGNSA, per germline. CDR3 size: 15 residues. CDR3 in DNA: TGTGCCAGCAGCTCGCGGGCACAGGAGAACTACGAGCAGTACTTC. Translated, it gives CASSSRAQENYEQYF.

V is TRBV25-1 and J is TRBJ2-7; 12 positions match TRBD1. The CDR3 is 14 amino acids. With 3 bases clipped from V and 5 bases from J, the junction kept 2 bases outside the gene matches. The germline gives CDR1 MGHDK, CDR2 SYGVNS. CDR3 coding DNA: TGTGCCAGCAGTGATGGGACAGGGGGCAACGAGCAGTACTTC. Encoded protein: CASSDGTGGNEQYF.

The chain couples TRBV5-1 to TRBJ2-5; no firm D call. Germline CDR1 is SGHRS and CDR2 is YFSETQ. V was pared by 5 bases and J by 5 bases, with 10 bases between. CDR3 length: 12 residues. CDR3: CASRIIGETQYF. As DNA, the CDR3 is TGCGCCAGCAGAATTATAGGGGAGACCCAGTACTTC.

This clone was seen only a few times. V usage is TRBV6-5 and J usage is TRBJ2-7; either TRBD1 or TRBD2 may fit D (5 bases each). Deletions cut 5 bases from V and 1 base from J, with 12 bases between. The length of the CDR3 is 14 residues. Germline V gene sequence: CDR1 MNHEY, CDR2 SVGAGI. Written as DNA, the CDR3 is TGTGCCAGCAGTCCCGGGACGGAGTCCTACGAGCAGTACTTC. This sequence encodes CASSPGTESYEQYF.

This clone was seen more than once but under ten times. The chain links TRBV25-1 to TRBJ2-3, with D possibly matching TRBD2 (6 bases). The CDR3 spans 15 residues. Between the trimmed V and J ends, which lost 8 bases and 4 bases, there was a span of 19 bases. Germline assignment: CDR1 MGHDK and CDR2 SYGVNS. CDR3 amino acids: CASQNRAGGSDTQYF. In DNA form, the CDR3 reads TGTGCCAGCCAAAACCGGGCCGGGGGATCAGATACGCAGTATTTT. Complete variable domain (other parts from reference TRBV25-1 and TRBJ2-3): EADIYQTPRYLVIGTGKKITLECSQTMGHDKMYWYQQDPGMELHLIHYSYGVNSTEKGDLSSESTVSRIRTEHFPLTLESARPSHTSQYLCASQNRAGGSDTQYFGPGTRLTVL.

The rearrangement uses TRBV28 and TRBJ2-7; D unclear. V was clipped by 4 bases and J by 5 bases, with 6 bases between them. Germline CDR1 and CDR2: MDHEN and SYDVKM. CDR3 length: 11 amino acids. CDR3 in DNA: TGTGCCAGCAGTTGGGTCCACGAGCAGTACTTC. Protein: CASSWVHEQYF.

This chain uses TRBV2 with TRBJ2-7; D possibly corresponds to TRBD2 (5 bases). Per germline, CDR1 SNHLY and CDR2 FYNNEI. The V gene lost 7 bases and the J gene lost 7 bases, with 17 bases spanning the gap. The CDR3 extends over 13 amino acids. In nucleotides, the CDR3 is TGTGCCAGCATGGAGGAAAACACGGGGGAGCAGTACTTC. Translation gives CASMEENTGEQYF.

The chain has TRBV27 and TRBJ2-7, with TRBD2 identical over 10 bases. Germline loops: CDR1 MNHEY, CDR2 SMNVEV (reference sequence). J was trimmed by 2 bases and V by 5 bases; bases with no gene match: 6. The CDR3 spans 15 residues. The CDR3: CASSPRTSGTYEQYF. In DNA, the CDR3 is TGTGCCAGCAGTCCCCGGACTAGCGGTACCTACGAGCAGTACTTC.

The chain recombines TRBV5-6 with TRBJ2-6; 10 bases line up with TRBD1. Germline CDR1 SGHDT, CDR2 YYEEEE. The CDR3 covers 19 residues. Germline trimming cut 0 bases from V and 2 bases from J; bases unmatched to any gene: 8. CDR3 in DNA: TGTGCCAGCAGCTTGGTGGGGACAGGGGTGTCTACTGGGGCCAACGTCCTGACTTTC. As protein: CASSLVGTGVSTGANVLTF.

V gene TRBV29-1 combines with J gene TRBJ2-1; TRBD2 might be the D (7 bases). The V gene lost 5 bases and the J gene lost 9 bases, with 26 bases spanning the gap. The CDR3 runs 16 residues. The germline CDR1 and CDR2 sequences are SQVTM and ANQGSEA. CDR3 sequence reads: CSVRPQGPLGEGEQFF. CDR3 DNA: TGCAGCGTTAGACCTCAGGGGCCACTGGGGGAGGGTGAGCAGTTCTTC.

CDR3 sequence (DNA): TGTGCCAGCAGCTTAGCGTCAGGGCCCACAGATACGCAGTATTTT. It specifies CASSLASGPTDTQYF. V gene TRBV7-9 combines with J gene TRBJ2-3, with D perhaps matching TRBD1 (5 bases). V was trimmed by 0 bases and J by 2 bases, leaving 9 bases between them. The CDR3 length is 15 residues. The germline V gene has CDR1 SEHNR and CDR2 FQNEAQ (reference sequence). The variable domain in full, completed from reference TRBV7-9 and TRBJ2-3, reads DTGVSQNPRHKITKRGQNVTFRCDPISEHNRLYWYRQTLGQGPEFLTYFQNEAQLEKSRLLSDRFSAERPKGSFSTLEIQRTEQGDSAMYLCASSLASGPTDTQYFGPGTRLTVL.